This TCR beta chain was found in a study of T-cell reconstitution after alpha-beta-depleted transplantation in children. This clonotype has a handful of counts. The CDR3 covers 15 residues. V was pared by 4 bases and J by 4 bases, with 5 bases of the junction left unmatched. The TCRbeta library was prepared with unique molecular identifiers. TCRdb re-called the PCR reads with MiXCR, one entry per CDR3 protein. The repertoire includes roughly 500,000 distinct CDR3 sequences, over 25% of them detected once, and 2% to 2.5% sits in the top ten. This chain links TRBV12-3 or TRBV12-4 with TRBJ2-2; 8 nucleotides align to TRBD1. The sample consisted of PBMCs from the stem cell graft donor, taken from the stem cell graft. The clonotype comes from a human donor who donated a stem cell graft to a child with aplastic anemia. CDR3 residues: CASSSTGEATGELFF. CDR3 nucleotide sequence: TGTGCCAGCAGTTCGACAGGGGAGGCCACCGGGGAGCTGTTTTTT.